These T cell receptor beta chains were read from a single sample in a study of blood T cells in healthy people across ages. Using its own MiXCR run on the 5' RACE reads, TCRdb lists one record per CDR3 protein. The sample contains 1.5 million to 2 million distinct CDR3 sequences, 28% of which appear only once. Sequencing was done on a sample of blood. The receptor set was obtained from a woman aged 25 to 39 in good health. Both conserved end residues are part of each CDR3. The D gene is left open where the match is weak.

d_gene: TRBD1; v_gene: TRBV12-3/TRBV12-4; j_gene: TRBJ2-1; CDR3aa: CTSNRDRVNEQFF
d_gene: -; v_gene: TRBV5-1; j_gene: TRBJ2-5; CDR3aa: CASSEPQETQYF
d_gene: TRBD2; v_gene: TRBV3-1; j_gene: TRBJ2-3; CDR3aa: CASSQGLAGGEDTQYF
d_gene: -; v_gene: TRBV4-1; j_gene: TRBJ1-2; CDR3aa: CASSQVMQAAGYTF
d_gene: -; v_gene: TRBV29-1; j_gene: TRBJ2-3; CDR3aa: CSVWVRAASTDTQYF
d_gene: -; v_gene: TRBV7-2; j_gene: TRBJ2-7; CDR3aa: CASSPTGRSGYEQYF
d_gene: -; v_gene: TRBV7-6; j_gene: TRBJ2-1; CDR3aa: CASSLGGLGGPLSYNEQFF
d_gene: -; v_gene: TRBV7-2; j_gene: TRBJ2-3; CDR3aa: CASSGTREGTDTQYF
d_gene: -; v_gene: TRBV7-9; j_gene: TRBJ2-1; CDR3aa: CASRQTLPRPQPTKQFF
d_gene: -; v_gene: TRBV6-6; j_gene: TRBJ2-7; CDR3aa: CASSPPGQFSYERYF
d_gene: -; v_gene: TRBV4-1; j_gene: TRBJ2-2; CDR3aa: CASSQDSGSRELFF
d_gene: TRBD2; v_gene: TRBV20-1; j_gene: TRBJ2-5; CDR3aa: CSAAIAGGKQETQYF
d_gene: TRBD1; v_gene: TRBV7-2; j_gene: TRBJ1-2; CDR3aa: CASSLGDREDRGYTF
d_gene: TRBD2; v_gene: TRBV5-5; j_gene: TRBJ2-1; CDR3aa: CASSQLRLAGIYNEQFF
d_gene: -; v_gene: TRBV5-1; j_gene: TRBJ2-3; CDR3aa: CASSPRGYTDTQYF
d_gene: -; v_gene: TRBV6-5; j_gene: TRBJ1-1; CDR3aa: CASSIRDLNTEAFF
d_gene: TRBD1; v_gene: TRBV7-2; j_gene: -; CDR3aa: CAGGSTGRETQYF
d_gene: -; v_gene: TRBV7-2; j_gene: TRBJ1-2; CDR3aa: CASSKEAGRGDGYTF
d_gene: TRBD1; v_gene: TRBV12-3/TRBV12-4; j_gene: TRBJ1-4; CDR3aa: CASSLGQGAIWEKLFF
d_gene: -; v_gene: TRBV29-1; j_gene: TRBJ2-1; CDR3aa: CSVDDREGYGGEFKDEQFF
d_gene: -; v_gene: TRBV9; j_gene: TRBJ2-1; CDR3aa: CASSPKKGPISYNEQFF
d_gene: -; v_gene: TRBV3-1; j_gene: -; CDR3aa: CASSQGVSSGQYF
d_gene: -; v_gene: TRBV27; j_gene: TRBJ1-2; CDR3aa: CASSSRIRDTLYGYTF
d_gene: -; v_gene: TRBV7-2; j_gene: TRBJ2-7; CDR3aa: CASSLAKGGYERYF
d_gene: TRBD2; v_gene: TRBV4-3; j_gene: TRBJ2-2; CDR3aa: CASSQGTSGRSAGELFF
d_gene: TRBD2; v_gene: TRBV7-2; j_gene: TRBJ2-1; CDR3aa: CASSISGRANNEQFF
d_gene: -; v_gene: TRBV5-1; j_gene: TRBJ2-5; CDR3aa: CGSSLAGIKQYF
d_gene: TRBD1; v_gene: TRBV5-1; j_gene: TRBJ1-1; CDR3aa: CASSLDGTGSTEAFF
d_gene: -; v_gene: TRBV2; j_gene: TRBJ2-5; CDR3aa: CASSVQQEETQYF
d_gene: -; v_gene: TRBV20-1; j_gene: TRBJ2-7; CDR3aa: CSARQPNGVTDEQYF
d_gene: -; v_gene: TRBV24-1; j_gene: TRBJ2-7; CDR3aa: CATSDAGSYEQYF
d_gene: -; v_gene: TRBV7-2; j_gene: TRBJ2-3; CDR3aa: CASSPGERSGGTDTQYF
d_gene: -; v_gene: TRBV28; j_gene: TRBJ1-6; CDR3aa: CASTQQGISPLHF
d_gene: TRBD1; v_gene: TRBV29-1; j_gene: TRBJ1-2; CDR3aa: CSVEGARGQGKGYTF
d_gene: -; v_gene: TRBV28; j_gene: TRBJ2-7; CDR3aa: CASSLSNYEQYF
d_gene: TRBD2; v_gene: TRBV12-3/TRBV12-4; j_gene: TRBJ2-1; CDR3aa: CASRPTAGGSYNEQFF
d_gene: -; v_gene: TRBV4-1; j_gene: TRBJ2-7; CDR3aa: CASSQVDGSGYEQYF